The clone carrying this T cell receptor (beta chain) has a handful of counts. Its antigen is unknown. Some clones are missing from TCRdb's copy, which holds only in-frame ones; the method was immunoSEQ multiplex PCR. Here the sample spans some 180,000 clones, around 90% being singletons. The sample is drawn from a study of T cell responses to AZD1222 COVID-19 vaccine. The study's findings and limits: Unmutated variant regions reportedly attract nearly half of all spike-specific TCRs. The sample set comprised mostly white British donors with more females, and clonal diversity was possibly underestimated. Baseline seropositivity characterized only a handful of AZD1222 recipients.

Germline trimming cut 0 bases from V and 2 bases from J; bases unmatched to any gene: 2. Germline V gene lookup returns CDR1 SGDLS and CDR2 YYNGEE. The CDR3 has 15 residues. This chain links TRBV9 with TRBJ2-1, with TRBD2 matching 7 bases. Material: peripheral blood, obtained 28 days after the second dose of the MenACWY control vaccine. This TCR was sampled from an adult who received the MenACWY meningococcal vaccine as a control. In DNA form, the CDR3 reads TGTGCCAGCAGCGTAGGGGCGGGGGCCTACAATGAGCAGTTCTTC. Its protein is CASSVGAGAYNEQFF.